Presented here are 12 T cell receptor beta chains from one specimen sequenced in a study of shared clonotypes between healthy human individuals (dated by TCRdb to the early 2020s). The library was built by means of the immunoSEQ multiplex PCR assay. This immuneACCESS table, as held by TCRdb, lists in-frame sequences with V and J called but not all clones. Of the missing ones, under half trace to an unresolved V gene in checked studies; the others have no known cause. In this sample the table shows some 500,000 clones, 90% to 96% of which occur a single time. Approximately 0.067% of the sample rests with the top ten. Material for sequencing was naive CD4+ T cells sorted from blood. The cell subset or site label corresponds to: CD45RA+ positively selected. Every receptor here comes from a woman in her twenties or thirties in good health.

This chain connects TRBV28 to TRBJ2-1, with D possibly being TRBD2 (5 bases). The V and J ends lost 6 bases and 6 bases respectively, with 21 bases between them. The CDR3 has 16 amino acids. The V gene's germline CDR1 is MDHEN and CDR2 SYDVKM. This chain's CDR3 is CASRATLGLLPNEQFF. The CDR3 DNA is TGTGCCAGCAGGGCGACATTAGGACTCCTTCCCAATGAGCAGTTCTTC. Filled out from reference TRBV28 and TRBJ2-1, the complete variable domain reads DVKVTQSSRYLVKRTGEKVFLECVQDMDHENMFWYRQDPGLGLRLIYFSYDVKMKEKGDIPEGYSVSREKKERFSLILESASTNQTSMYLCASRATLGLLPNEQFFGPGTRLTVL.

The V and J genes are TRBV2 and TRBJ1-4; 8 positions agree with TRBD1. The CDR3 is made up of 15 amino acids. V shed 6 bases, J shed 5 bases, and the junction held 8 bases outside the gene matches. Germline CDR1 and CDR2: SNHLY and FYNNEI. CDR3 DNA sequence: TGTGCCAGCAGAGCTCGGACAGGGCAAAATGAAAAACTGTTTTTT. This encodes CASRARTGQNEKLFF.

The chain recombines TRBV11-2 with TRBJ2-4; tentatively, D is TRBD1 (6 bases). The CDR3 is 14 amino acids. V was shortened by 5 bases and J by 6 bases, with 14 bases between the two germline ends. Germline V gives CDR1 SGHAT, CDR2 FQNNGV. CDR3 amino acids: CASSTRQAVNIQYF. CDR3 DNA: TGTGCCAGCAGCACGAGACAGGCGGTAAACATTCAGTACTTC.

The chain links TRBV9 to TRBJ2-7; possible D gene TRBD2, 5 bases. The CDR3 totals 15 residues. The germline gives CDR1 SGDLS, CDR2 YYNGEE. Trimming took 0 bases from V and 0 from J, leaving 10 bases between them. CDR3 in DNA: TGTGCCAGCAGCGTAGATGTGGGAGCCTCCTACGAGCAGTACTTC. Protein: CASSVDVGASYEQYF.

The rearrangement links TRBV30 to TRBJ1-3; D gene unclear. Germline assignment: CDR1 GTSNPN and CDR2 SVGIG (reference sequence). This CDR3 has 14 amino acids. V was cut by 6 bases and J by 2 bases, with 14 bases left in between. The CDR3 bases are TGTGCCTGCCCTGGAAGTGCAGCTGGAAACACCATATATTTT. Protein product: CACPGSAAGNTIYF.

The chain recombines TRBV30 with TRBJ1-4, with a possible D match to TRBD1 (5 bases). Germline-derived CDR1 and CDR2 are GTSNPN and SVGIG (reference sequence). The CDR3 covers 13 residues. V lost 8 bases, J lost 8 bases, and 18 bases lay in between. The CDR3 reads CAGTAGWQEKLFF. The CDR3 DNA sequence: TGTGCCGGAACCGCAGGGTGGCAAGAAAAACTGTTTTTT.

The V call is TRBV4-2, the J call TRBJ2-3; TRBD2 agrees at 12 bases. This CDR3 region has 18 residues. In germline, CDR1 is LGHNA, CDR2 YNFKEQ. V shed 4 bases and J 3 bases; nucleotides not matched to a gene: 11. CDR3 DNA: TGTGCCAGCAGCCTCAATCCTCTAGCGGGAGGGCCGACAGATACGCAGTATTTT. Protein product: CASSLNPLAGGPTDTQYF.

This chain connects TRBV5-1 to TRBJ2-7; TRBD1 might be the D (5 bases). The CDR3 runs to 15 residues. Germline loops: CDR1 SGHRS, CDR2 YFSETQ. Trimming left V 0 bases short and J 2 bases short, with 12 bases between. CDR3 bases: TGCGCCAGCAGCTTGGAGGCAGGGCTAGCCTACGAGCAGTACTTC. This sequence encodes CASSLEAGLAYEQYF. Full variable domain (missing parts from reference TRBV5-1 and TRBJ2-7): KAGVTQTPRYLIKTRGQQVTLSCSPISGHRSVSWYQQTPGQGLQFLFEYFSETQRNKGNFPGRFSGRQFSNSRSEMNVSTLELGDSALYLCASSLEAGLAYEQYFGPGTRLTVT.

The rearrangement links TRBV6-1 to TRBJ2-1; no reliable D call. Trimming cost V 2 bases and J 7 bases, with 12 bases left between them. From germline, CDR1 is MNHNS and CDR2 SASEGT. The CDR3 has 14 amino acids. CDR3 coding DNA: TGTGCCAGCAGTGAACGCAGGATCCTGAATGAGCAGTTCTTC. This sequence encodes CASSERRILNEQFF.

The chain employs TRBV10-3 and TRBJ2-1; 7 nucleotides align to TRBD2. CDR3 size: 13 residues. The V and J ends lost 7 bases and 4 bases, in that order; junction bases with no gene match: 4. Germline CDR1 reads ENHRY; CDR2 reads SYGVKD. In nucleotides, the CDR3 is TGTGCCATCACTAGCGGACCTTACAATGAGCAGTTCTTC. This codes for CAITSGPYNEQFF.

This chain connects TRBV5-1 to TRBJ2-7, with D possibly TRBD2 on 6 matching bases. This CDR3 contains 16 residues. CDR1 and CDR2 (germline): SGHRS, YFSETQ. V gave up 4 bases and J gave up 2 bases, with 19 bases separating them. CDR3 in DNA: TGCGCCAGCAGCGTCGCTCCGGCGGGATCTACCTACGAGCAGTACTTC. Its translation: CASSVAPAGSTYEQYF. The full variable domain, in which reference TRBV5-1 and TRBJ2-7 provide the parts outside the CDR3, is KAGVTQTPRYLIKTRGQQVTLSCSPISGHRSVSWYQQTPGQGLQFLFEYFSETQRNKGNFPGRFSGRQFSNSRSEMNVSTLELGDSALYLCASSVAPAGSTYEQYFGPGTRLTVT.

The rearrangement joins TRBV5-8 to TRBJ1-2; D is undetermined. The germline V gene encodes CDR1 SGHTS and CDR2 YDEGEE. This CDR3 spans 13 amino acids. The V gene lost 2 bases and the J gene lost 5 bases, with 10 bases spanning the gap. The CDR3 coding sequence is TGTGCCAGCAGCTTCTCTATAGCATATGGCTACACCTTC. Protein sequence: CASSFSIAYGYTF.